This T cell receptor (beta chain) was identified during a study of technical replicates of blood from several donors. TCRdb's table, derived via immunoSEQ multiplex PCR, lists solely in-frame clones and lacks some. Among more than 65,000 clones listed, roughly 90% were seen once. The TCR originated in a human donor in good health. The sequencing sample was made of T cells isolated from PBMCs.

The CDR3 region has the DNA TGTGCCAGCAGCGTACAGGGAACTGGGGCCAACGTCCTGACTTTC. Its protein is CASSVQGTGANVLTF. The V and J genes are TRBV7-9 and TRBJ2-6; possibly TRBD1 for D (6 bases). The CDR3 has 15 residues. The germline V gene encodes CDR1 SEHNR and CDR2 FQNEAQ (reference sequence). Trimming took 5 bases from V and 2 from J, leaving 10 bases between them. The full variable domain, in which reference TRBV7-9 and TRBJ2-6 provide the parts outside the CDR3, is DTGVSQNPRHKITKRGQNVTFRCDPISEHNRLYWYRQTLGQGPEFLTYFQNEAQLEKSRLLSDRFSAERPKGSFSTLEIQRTEQGDSAMYLCASSVQGTGANVLTFGAGSRLTVL.